This T cell receptor beta chain was recovered during a study of blood T cell repertoires in COVID-19. The overall study: Samples came from the United States, Italy and Spain, spanning acute and convalescent COVID-19.

Original processing methods: Nucleated cell counts were estimated from reference gene primer amplification. Clones were read by immunoSEQ multiplex PCR, and TCRdb kept only the in-frame ones, dropping some. V and J calls and clone size are copied from that table; D and trimming were computed from the DNA. The sample carries around 250,000 clones, 70% to 90% recorded once. The sample comprised peripheral blood. The TCR originated in a man aged 55 to 70 with acute or convalescent COVID-19.

The CDR3 coding sequence is TGTGCCAGCAGCCGGGAACTAGCGGGAGGAGAGACCCAGTACTTC. This sequence encodes CASSRELAGGETQYF. The chain uses TRBV4-2 and TRBJ2-5, with 12 positions matching TRBD2. Per germline, CDR1 LGHNA and CDR2 YNFKEQ. This CDR3 region has 15 residues. Trimming removed 4 bases from V and 4 bases from J; junction bases left unmatched: 4.